This is a list of T cell receptor beta chains from one sample in a study of blood T cell repertoires in COVID-19. Profiled with immunoSEQ multiplex PCR; TCRdb holds only in-frame clones, not every one. The sample holds approximately 50,000 clones, 91% seen once. Sequences were obtained from peripheral blood. These receptors originate from a man over 45 with active COVID-19. CDR3s include the opening cysteine and the closing phenylalanine or tryptophan. The D gene is left open where the match is weak. Clone sizes are given selectively: once, few, many, or a class where the clone is expanded.

d_call,clone_size,j_call,v_call,cdr3_aa,cdr3_nt
TRBD2,once,TRBJ2-3,TRBV11-3,CASSPRTSGSTDTQYF,TGTGCCAGCAGCCCGAGGACTAGCGGTAGCACAGATACGCAGTATTTT
TRBD2,-,TRBJ2-5,TRBV6-4,CASTPPGLAGGLGETQYF,TGTGCCAGCACCCCCCCCGGACTAGCGGGGGGTCTGGGAGAGACCCAGTACTTC
TRBD1,-,TRBJ1-2,TRBV7-2,CASSLRDSIYGYTF,TGTGCCAGCAGCTTAAGGGACAGCATTTATGGCTACACCTTC
-,-,TRBJ2-7,TRBV6-6,CASRTSGDPRGYEQYF,TGTGCCAGCAGGACCTCGGGGGACCCCAGAGGTTACGAGCAGTACTTC
TRBD1,-,TRBJ1-2,TRBV6-1,CASSELDRGLNYGYTF,TGTGCCAGCAGTGAACTGGACAGGGGCCTAAACTATGGCTACACCTTC
TRBD1,-,TRBJ2-2,TRBV5-1,CASSPGQGGAGELFF,TGCGCCAGCAGCCCCGGACAGGGGGGGGCCGGGGAGCTGTTTTTT
-,-,TRBJ2-1,TRBV5-4,CASSLVGYEQFF,TGTGCCAGCAGCTTGGTGGGCTACGAGCAGTTCTTC
-,-,TRBJ1-2,TRBV5-6,CASSRARGDGYTF,TGTGCCAGCAGCAGAGCCAGGGGAGACGGCTACACCTTC
-,once,TRBJ1-1,TRBV13,CASSLSQVMNTEAFF,TGTGCCAGCAGCTTAAGCCAAGTCATGAACACTGAAGCTTTCTTT
-,-,TRBJ1-2,TRBV5-6,CASSQIVASGGTPYGYTF,TGTGCCAGCAGCCAGATTGTTGCCTCCGGGGGAACCCCCTATGGCTACACCTTC
-,-,TRBJ2-3,TRBV5-6,CASSLAVAGSGDTQYF,TGTGCCAGCAGCTTGGCGGTGGCGGGGTCAGGTGATACGCAGTATTTT
-,-,TRBJ1-2,TRBV6-5,CASRPRDTNYGYTF,TGTGCCAGCAGGCCCCGGGACACCAACTATGGCTACACCTTC
-,once,TRBJ2-5,TRBV19,CASSRQVQETQYF,TGTGCCAGTAGCCGACAGGTCCAAGAGACCCAGTACTTC
-,-,TRBJ1-1,TRBV21-1,CASTELTRTEAFF,TGTGCCAGCACCGAACTGACGAGGACTGAAGCTTTCTTT
-,-,TRBJ1-4,TRBV3-1/TRBV3-2,CASSQGGSYNEKLFF,TGTGCCAGCAGCCAAGGAGGGTCCTATAATGAAAAACTGTTTTTT
-,-,TRBJ2-2,TRBV7-8,CASSPVARQKGDTGELFF,TGTGCCAGCTCCCCCGTCGCACGCCAAAAGGGGGACACCGGGGAGCTGTTTTTT
TRBD1,-,TRBJ1-6,TRBV25-1,CASRRGQTITPLHF,TGTGCCAGCAGGCGGGGACAGACGATTACACCCCTCCACTTT
TRBD2,-,TRBJ2-1,TRBV7-9,CASSSGLAGNSYNEQFF,TGTGCCAGCAGCTCGGGACTAGCGGGGAACTCCTACAATGAGCAGTTCTTC
TRBD2,-,TRBJ2-7,TRBV27,CASSLEAGGYEQYF,TGTGCCAGCAGTCTAGAAGCGGGAGGTTACGAGCAGTACTTC
-,-,TRBJ1-1,TRBV18,CASSLNRENTEAFF,TGTGCCAGCTCGCTTAACAGGGAAAACACTGAAGCTTTCTTT
TRBD1,-,TRBJ1-2,TRBV5-1,CASSSNPTGNANYGYTF,TGCGCCAGCAGCTCCAACCCGACAGGGAACGCTAACTATGGCTACACCTTC
TRBD2,-,TRBJ2-5,TRBV27,CASSRAGGGETQYF,TGTGCCAGCAGTCGTGCGGGAGGTGGAGAGACCCAGTACTTC
TRBD2,once,TRBJ2-1,TRBV27,CASNRRGAGGWNEQFF,TGTGCCAGCAACCGAAGGGGCGCGGGAGGGTGGAATGAGCAGTTCTTC
TRBD1,-,TRBJ1-5,TRBV19,CASSMIGTAIDDQPQHF,TGTGCCAGTAGTATGATTGGGACAGCAATAGATGATCAGCCCCAGCATTTT
TRBD2,-,TRBJ2-1,TRBV2,CASTPGAGGEQFF,TGTGCCAGCACTCCGGGCGCGGGGGGTGAGCAGTTCTTC
TRBD1,once,TRBJ1-1,TRBV6-5,CASRRDRAPNTEAFF,TGTGCCAGCAGAAGAGACAGGGCCCCGAACACTGAAGCTTTCTTT
TRBD2,-,TRBJ2-1,TRBV3-1/TRBV3-2,CASSQLSAGTSVPNEQFF,TGTGCCAGCAGCCAACTGAGTGCCGGGACTAGCGTTCCCAATGAGCAGTTCTTC
TRBD2,-,TRBJ2-3,TRBV25-1,CASSEPRTRWSPDTQYF,TGTGCCAGCAGTGAACCCCGGACTAGGTGGTCACCAGATACGCAGTATTTT
-,-,TRBJ1-1,TRBV5-1,CASSANVGGSEAFF,TGCGCCAGCTCCGCGAACGTTGGAGGGTCTGAAGCTTTCTTT
-,-,TRBJ2-7,TRBV5-4,CASSAGQLTYEQYF,TGTGCCAGCAGCGCAGGACAGCTTACCTACGAGCAGTACTTC
-,-,TRBJ2-7,TRBV4-2,CASSPNHGYSSYEQYF,TGTGCCAGCAGCCCGAACCACGGCTACAGCTCCTACGAGCAGTACTTC
-,-,TRBJ1-1,TRBV18,CASSPQDMGTEAFF,TGTGCCAGCTCACCACAGGACATGGGCACTGAAGCTTTCTTT
-,-,TRBJ1-6,TRBV6-1,CASSEARLYSPLHF,TGTGCCAGCAGTGAAGCGAGGCTTTACTCACCCCTCCACTTT
TRBD2,-,TRBJ2-6,TRBV6-4,CASKLTSAPSGANVLTF,TGTGCCAGCAAATTGACTAGCGCGCCTTCTGGGGCCAACGTCCTGACTTTC
TRBD1,-,TRBJ2-2,TRBV19,CASSIRSGGNTGELFF,TGTGCCAGTAGTATCCGTTCAGGGGGGAACACCGGGGAGCTGTTTTTT
TRBD2,-,TRBJ2-1,TRBV19,CASSPGTSGYNEQFF,TGTGCCAGTAGTCCCGGGACTAGCGGGTACAATGAGCAGTTCTTC
TRBD1,-,TRBJ2-1,TRBV4-1,CASSTRAAGGDEQFF,TGCGCCAGCAGCACCAGGGCAGCAGGGGGCGATGAGCAGTTCTTC